A selection of T cell receptor beta chains follows, all from one sample in a study of T cell changes during pregnancy in multiple sclerosis. Produced via immunoSEQ multiplex PCR; TCRdb's table is partial and in-frame only. The sample lists roughly 110,000 clones, 75% to 95% occurring once. The input for sequencing was peripheral blood, taken before pregnancy. Receptor source: a female donor with multiple sclerosis, enrolled in a pregnancy study. The CDR3 runs from the conserved cysteine through the conserved F or W. D genes are given only for firm matches. Only some rows state a clone size, as once, few, many or a class for expanded clones.

V gene,clone size,D gene,J gene,CDR3 DNA,CDR3 protein
TRBV19,NA,NA,TRBJ2-4,TGTGCCAGTAGTAGAGTCTCGAACATTCAGTACTTC,CASSRVSNIQYF
TRBV23-1,NA,TRBD1,TRBJ1-5,TGCGCCAGCAGTCCCTTTTTCGGGACAGGGGGACAGCCCCAGCATTTT,CASSPFFGTGGQPQHF
TRBV7-2,NA,NA,TRBJ1-2,TGTGCCAGCAGCTTAGCGGGTTCGGGACACCCGGTATCTGGCTACACCTTC,CASSLAGSGHPVSGYTF
TRBV7-2,NA,NA,TRBJ2-2,TGTGCCAGCAGCTTAGACTTGAACACCGGGGAGCTGTTTTTT,CASSLDLNTGELFF
TRBV5-6,NA,TRBD2,TRBJ2-5,TGTGCCAGCAGCACCCCTAGCGGGCGACAAGAGACCCAGTACTTC,CASSTPSGRQETQYF
TRBV6-5,NA,TRBD2,TRBJ2-5,TGTGCCAGCACCATAGGCCGCGGGGGGACCCAGTACTTC,CASTIGRGGTQYF
TRBV29-1,NA,NA,TRBJ1-1,TGCAGCGTCTCAGGGGTGAGAGTTGGCACTGAAGCTTTCTTT,CSVSGVRVGTEAFF
TRBV30,NA,TRBD2,TRBJ2-7,TGTGCCTGGACTAGCGGTTCCTACGAGCAGTACTTC,CAWTSGSYEQYF
TRBV4-1,many,NA,TRBJ1-2,TGCGCCAGCAGCCAAGGGAGGGAGACCTATGGCTACACCTTC,CASSQGRETYGYTF
TRBV7-9,NA,NA,TRBJ2-7,TGTGCCAGCAGCCACATCGAGCAGTACTTC,CASSHIEQYF
TRBV6-5,NA,NA,TRBJ1-2,TGTGCCAGCAGTTACACCCAGGGAATCCCCTATGGCTACACCTTC,CASSYTQGIPYGYTF
TRBV19,NA,TRBD2,TRBJ2-2,TGTGCCAGTAGCGGGAGCGGGGGGGCTTTCACCGGGGAGCTGTTTTTT,CASSGSGGAFTGELFF
TRBV27,NA,TRBD1,TRBJ2-6,TGTGCCAGCAGCTCGACAGGGACCGGGGCCAACGTCCTGACTTTC,CASSSTGTGANVLTF
TRBV6-4,NA,NA,TRBJ2-7,TGTGCCAGCAGTTCCCTCGTCGGGGGCGAGCAGTACTTC,CASSSLVGGEQYF
TRBV7-2,NA,TRBD2,TRBJ2-5,TGTGCCAGCAGCTTAGAGTTTTGGGGGGGGGAGACCCAGTACTTC,CASSLEFWGGETQYF
TRBV4-1,NA,TRBD2,TRBJ2-7,TGCGCCAGCAGCCAAGAGGGGACTAGCGGGAGGGGTCTGAGCTACGAGCAGTACTTC,CASSQEGTSGRGLSYEQYF
TRBV5-1,NA,NA,TRBJ2-2,TGCGCCAGCAGCTTGGGATGGGCGTTCGACACCGGGGAGCTGTTTTTT,CASSLGWAFDTGELFF
TRBV6-6,NA,NA,TRBJ2-3,TGTGCCAGCAAGCGCGGTAGCACAGATACGCAGTATTTT,CASKRGSTDTQYF
TRBV6-5,NA,TRBD2,TRBJ2-1,TGTGCCAGCAGTTACTCTAGCGGGAGGAGGTACAATGAGCAGTTCTTC,CASSYSSGRRYNEQFF
TRBV6-1,NA,NA,TRBJ2-7,TGTGCCAGCAGTGCCCGGGACTCTTCATACGAGCAGTACTTC,CASSARDSSYEQYF